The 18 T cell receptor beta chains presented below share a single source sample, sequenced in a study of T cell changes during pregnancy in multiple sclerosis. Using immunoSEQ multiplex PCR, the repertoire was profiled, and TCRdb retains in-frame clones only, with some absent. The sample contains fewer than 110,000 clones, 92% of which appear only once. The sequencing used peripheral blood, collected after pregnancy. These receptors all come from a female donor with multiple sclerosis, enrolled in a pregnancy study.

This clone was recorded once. CDR3 sequence (DNA): TGTGCCAGCAGCCAAGATAGGGGTTCGGGGGGCACAGATACGCAGTATTTT. Protein sequence: CASSQDRGSGGTDTQYF. This chain connects TRBV4-2 to TRBJ2-3; perhaps TRBD2 as D (6 bases). The CDR3 loop spans 17 amino acids. CDR1 LGHNA and CDR2 YNFKEQ come from the germline V gene. The ends were cut back, 0 bases at V and 1 base at J, with 14 bases in the middle.

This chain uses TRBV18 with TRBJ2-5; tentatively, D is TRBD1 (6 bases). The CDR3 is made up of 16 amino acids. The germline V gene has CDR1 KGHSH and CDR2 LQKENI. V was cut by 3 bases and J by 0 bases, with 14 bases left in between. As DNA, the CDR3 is TGTGCCAGCTCACCTTCCAGCAGGGGCTACCAAGAGACCCAGTACTTC. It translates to CASSPSSRGYQETQYF. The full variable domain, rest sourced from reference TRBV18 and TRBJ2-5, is NAGVMQNPRHLVRRRGQEARLRCSPMKGHSHVYWYRQLPEEGLKFMVYLQKENIIDESGMPKERFSAEFPKEGPSILRIQQVVRGDSAAYFCASSPSSRGYQETQYFGPGTRLLVL.

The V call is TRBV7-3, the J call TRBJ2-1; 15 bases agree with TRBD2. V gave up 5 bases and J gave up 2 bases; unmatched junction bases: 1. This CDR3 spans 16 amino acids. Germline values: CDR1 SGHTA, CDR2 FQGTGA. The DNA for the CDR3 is TGTGCCAGCAGCGGACTAGCGGGGGGGACCTACAATGAGCAGTTCTTC. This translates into CASSGLAGGTYNEQFF.

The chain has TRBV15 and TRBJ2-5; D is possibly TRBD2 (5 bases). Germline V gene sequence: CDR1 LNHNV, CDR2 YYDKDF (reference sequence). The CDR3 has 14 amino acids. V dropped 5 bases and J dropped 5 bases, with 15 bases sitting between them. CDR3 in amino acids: CATSRPGWRETQYF. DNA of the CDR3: TGTGCCACCAGCCGGCCTGGATGGAGGGAGACCCAGTACTTC.

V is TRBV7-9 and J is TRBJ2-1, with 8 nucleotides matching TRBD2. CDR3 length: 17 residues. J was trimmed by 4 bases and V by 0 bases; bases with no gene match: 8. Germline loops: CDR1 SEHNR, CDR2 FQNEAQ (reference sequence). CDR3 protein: CASSLAGVSGRYNEQFF. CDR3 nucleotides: TGTGCCAGCAGCTTAGCTGGAGTAAGCGGGAGATACAATGAGCAGTTCTTC.

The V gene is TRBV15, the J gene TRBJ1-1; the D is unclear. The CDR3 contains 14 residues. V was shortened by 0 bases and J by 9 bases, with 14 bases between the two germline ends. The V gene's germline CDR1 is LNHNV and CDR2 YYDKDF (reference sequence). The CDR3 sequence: CATSRDRWRAKAFF. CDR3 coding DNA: TGTGCCACCAGCAGAGATCGGTGGCGGGCAAAAGCTTTCTTT.

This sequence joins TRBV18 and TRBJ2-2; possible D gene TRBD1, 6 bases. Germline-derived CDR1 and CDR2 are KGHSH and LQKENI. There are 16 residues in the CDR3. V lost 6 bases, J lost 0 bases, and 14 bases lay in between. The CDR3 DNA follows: TGTGCCAGCTCCCGCCAGGGGACCCCGAACACCGGGGAGCTGTTTTTT. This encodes CASSRQGTPNTGELFF.

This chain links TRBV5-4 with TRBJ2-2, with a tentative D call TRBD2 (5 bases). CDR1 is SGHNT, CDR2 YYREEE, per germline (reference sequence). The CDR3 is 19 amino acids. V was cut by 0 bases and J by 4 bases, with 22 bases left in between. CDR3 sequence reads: CASSLGLVGTAEGTGELFF. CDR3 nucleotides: TGTGCCAGCAGCTTGGGCTTAGTAGGAACCGCTGAGGGCACCGGGGAGCTGTTTTTT.

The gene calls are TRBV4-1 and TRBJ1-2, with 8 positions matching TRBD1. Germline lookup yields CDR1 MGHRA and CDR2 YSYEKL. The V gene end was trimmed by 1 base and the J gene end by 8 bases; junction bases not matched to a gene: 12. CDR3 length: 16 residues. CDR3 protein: CASSQVWAGGQRGYTF. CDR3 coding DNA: TGCGCCAGCAGCCAAGTCTGGGCAGGGGGCCAGCGGGGCTACACCTTC.

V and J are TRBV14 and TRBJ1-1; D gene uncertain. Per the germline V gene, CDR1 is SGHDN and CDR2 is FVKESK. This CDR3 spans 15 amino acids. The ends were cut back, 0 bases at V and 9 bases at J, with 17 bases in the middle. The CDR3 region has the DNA TGTGCCAGCAGCCAAGACTCAGACGAATACGGGAAAGCTTTCTTT. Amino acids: CASSQDSDEYGKAFF.

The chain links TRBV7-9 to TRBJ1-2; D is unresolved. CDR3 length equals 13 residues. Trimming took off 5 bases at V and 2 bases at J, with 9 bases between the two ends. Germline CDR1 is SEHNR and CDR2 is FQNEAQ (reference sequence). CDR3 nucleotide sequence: TGTGCCAGCAGCCCCACACCCAACTATGGCTACACCTTC. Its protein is CASSPTPNYGYTF.

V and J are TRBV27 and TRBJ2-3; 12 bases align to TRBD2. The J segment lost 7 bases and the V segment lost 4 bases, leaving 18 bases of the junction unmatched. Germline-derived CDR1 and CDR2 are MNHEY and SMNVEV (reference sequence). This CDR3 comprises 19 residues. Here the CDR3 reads CASSSRLAGEGGSGNTQYF. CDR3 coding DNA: TGTGCCAGCAGTTCCAGACTAGCGGGGGAAGGGGGGAGCGGAAATACGCAGTATTTT.

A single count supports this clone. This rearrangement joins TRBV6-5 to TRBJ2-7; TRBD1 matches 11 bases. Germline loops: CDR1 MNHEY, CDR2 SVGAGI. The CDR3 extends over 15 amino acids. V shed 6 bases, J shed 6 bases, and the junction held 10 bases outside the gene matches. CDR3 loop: CASRKRPGQGVEQYF. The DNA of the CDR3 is TGTGCCAGCAGGAAGAGACCGGGACAGGGGGTCGAGCAGTACTTC.

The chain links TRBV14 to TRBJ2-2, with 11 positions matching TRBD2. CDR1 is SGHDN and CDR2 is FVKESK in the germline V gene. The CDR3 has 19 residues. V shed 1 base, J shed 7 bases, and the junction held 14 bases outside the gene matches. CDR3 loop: CASSQGVCIAGGRFGELFF. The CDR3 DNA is TGTGCCAGCAGCCAAGGGGTCTGTATAGCGGGGGGGCGATTCGGGGAGCTGTTTTTT. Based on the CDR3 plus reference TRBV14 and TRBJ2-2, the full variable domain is EAGVTQFPSHSVIEKGQTVTLRCDPISGHDNLYWYRRVMGKEIKFLLHFVKESKQDESGMPNNRFLAERTGGTYSTLKVQPAELEDSGVYFCASSQGVCIAGGRFGELFFGEGSRLTVL.

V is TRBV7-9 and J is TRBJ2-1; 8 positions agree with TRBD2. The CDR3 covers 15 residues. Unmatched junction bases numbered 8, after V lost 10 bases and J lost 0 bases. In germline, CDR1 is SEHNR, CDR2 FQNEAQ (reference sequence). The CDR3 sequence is CATGGAGSSYNEQFF. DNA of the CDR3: TGTGCCACCGGGGGGGCGGGAAGCTCCTACAATGAGCAGTTCTTC.

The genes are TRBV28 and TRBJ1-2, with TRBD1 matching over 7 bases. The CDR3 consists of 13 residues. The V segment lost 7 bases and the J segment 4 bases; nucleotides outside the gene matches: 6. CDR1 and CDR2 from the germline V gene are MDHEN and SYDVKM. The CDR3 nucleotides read TGTGCCAGCAATCGACAGGGCCTCTATGGCTACACCTTC. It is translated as CASNRQGLYGYTF.

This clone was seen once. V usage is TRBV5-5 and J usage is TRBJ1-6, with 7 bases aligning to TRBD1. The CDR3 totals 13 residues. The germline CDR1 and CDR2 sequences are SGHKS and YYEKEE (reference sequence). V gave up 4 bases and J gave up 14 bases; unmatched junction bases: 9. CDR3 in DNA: TGTGCCAGCAGCCCAACCGGACAGGTGGCCCTCCACTTT. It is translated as CASSPTGQVALHF.

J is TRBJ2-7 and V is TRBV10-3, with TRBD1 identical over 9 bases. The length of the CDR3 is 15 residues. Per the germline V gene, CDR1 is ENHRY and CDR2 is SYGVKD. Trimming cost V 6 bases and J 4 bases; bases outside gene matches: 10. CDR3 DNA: TGTGCCATCAGCGATAGACGGGACAGGGCGTACGAGCAGTACTTC. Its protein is CAISDRRDRAYEQYF.